This T cell receptor beta chain was recorded in a study of blood T cell repertoires in COVID-19. Study overall: Collection of acute and convalescent COVID-19 samples took place in the United States, Italy and Spain. PBMCs, B-cell-depleted T cells, or T cells were the source of the cDNA or gDNA that made up the material.

This CDR3 is built from 14 residues. V lost 2 bases to trimming and J lost 8 bases, with 16 bases between them. The germline gives CDR1 SGHRS, CDR2 YFSETQ. This clone was seen a handful of times. Per the original methods: It was from reference gene primer amplification that nucleated cell counts were estimated. The method was immunoSEQ multiplex PCR; TCRdb's version includes in-frame clones alone and lacks a portion of them. The V and J calls and the clone size are those of that table, but D and trimming were determined from the DNA. This table has some 220,000 clones, approximately 81% appearing once.

The sample consisted of peripheral blood. This clonotype was obtained from a woman of 80 years or more with active or convalescent COVID-19. The chain has TRBV5-1 and TRBJ1-2, with D possibly being TRBD1 (6 bases). CDR3 residues: CASSLEAGVAGYTF. CDR3 nucleotides: TGCGCCAGCAGCTTAGAAGCAGGGGTGGCCGGCTACACCTTC.